The entry below gives a single T cell receptor beta chain sequence along with its context. What it binds is unknown. It was CD45RO-negative cells, positively selected for CCR7, that made up naive CD8 cells, with terminally differentiated effector memory CD45RA+ cells excluded. The test was conducted at deep level. About 30,000 T cell genomes (approximately 0.2 ug DNA) went into each sorted-subset replicate. Data came from immunoSEQ multiplex PCR; TCRdb stores just in-frame clones and leaves some out. The data contain 2 million to 2.5 million clones, approximately 94% of them singletons. The sample is drawn from a study of shared clonotypes between healthy human individuals. Study-level background: Three plates were used per donor for CD4 naive, three for CD4 memory, two for CD8 naive and one for CD8 memory. Study-level results: Memory subsets generally showed lower estimated richness than naive subsets.

Trimming at V came to 4 bases and at J to 1 base, leaving 6 bases not matched to a gene. Germline loops: CDR1 LGHNT, CDR2 FRNRAP. The CDR3 sequence is 15 residues long. The source material was naive CD8+ T cells from PBMCs. The rearrangement uses TRBV12-5 and TRBJ1-1, with 7 bases fitting TRBD1. The origin of this receptor is a young man in good health. Some clones in this sample may be carry-over from other donors' samples. For the CDR3, the DNA is TGTGCTAGTGGTTCTGGGGACAGAGCGAACACTGAAGCTTTCTTT. This gives the protein CASGSGDRANTEAFF. The full variable domain, in which reference TRBV12-5 and TRBJ1-1 provide the parts outside the CDR3, is DARVTQTPRHKVTEMGQEVTMRCQPILGHNTVFWYRQTMMQGLELLAYFRNRAPLDDSGMPKDRFSAEMPDATLATLKIQPSEPRDSAVYFCASGSGDRANTEAFFGQGTRLTVV.